A single sample is the source of the 26 T cell receptor beta chains below, sequenced in a study of neurological immune-mediated disorders. Described time point: longitudinal time-point 1 (baseline). MiXCR, applied by TCRdb to the 5' RACE reads, yields one record per CDR3 protein. The sample has tens of thousands of distinct CDR3 sequences, around 2.9% seen once; the top ten hold roughly 8.2%. Sequencing used PBMCs. The receptors here all came from a woman aged 55 to 70 with multiple sclerosis.

This clonotype showed up many times. An end of the junction differs from the germline gene, which may be a read error. The chain couples TRBV20-1 to TRBJ2-7; no definite D call. This CDR3 contains 14 residues. CDR1 is DFQATT, CDR2 SNEGSKA, per germline (reference sequence). CDR3 DNA sequence: TGCAGCGCTAGGTATACTCTCGGCTCCTACGAGCAGTACTTC. Protein sequence: CSARYTLGSYEQYF.

Ten or more counts support this clonotype. The chain links TRBV7-9 to TRBJ1-1, with TRBD1 matching 7 bases. The CDR3 loop spans 13 amino acids. The germline CDR1 and CDR2 sequences are SEHNR and FQNEAQ (reference sequence). The V and J ends lost 3 bases and 4 bases, in that order; junction bases with no gene match: 2. Here the CDR3 DNA reads TGTGCCAGCAGCTTGACAGGGTTCACTGAAGCTTTCTTT. Residues: CASSLTGFTEAFF.

This clonotype was found many times. This rearrangement joins TRBV7-2 to TRBJ2-1; 8 bases match TRBD1. The ends lost 4 bases at V and 8 bases at J; junction bases unmatched: 10. The CDR3 runs to 15 residues. Germline loops: CDR1 SGHTA, CDR2 FQGNSA. The CDR3 region has the DNA TGTGCCAGCAGCTCCCAGCAGGGGGCTCTGGATGAGCAGTTCTTC. Its protein product is CASSSQQGALDEQFF.

This clonotype was observed a handful of times. V usage is TRBV5-5 and J usage is TRBJ1-1; D is perhaps TRBD1 (5 bases). Germline CDR1 reads SGHKS; CDR2 reads YYEKEE (reference sequence). This CDR3 comprises 14 residues. The V end was cut by 4 bases, the J end by 2 bases, with 12 bases between. CDR3 region: CASSSQGVNTEAFF. Written as DNA, the CDR3 is TGTGCCAGCAGCAGTCAGGGAGTCAACACTGAAGCTTTCTTT.

The rearrangement joins TRBV18 to TRBJ1-4, with D possibly TRBD1 on 5 matching bases. The V end was cut by 2 bases, the J end by 3 bases, with 13 bases between. Germline-derived CDR1 and CDR2 are KGHSH and LQKENI. The length of the CDR3 is 16 residues. The CDR3 DNA is TGTGCCAGCTCACCAAGGACGAGGGGATCTAATGAAAAACTGTTTTTT. Translating gives CASSPRTRGSNEKLFF.

This clonotype was seen at least ten times. The chain carries TRBV6-5 and TRBJ1-3; 10 bases are shared with TRBD1. Trimming at V came to 6 bases and at J to 3 bases, leaving 5 bases not matched to a gene. Germline lookup yields CDR1 MNHEY and CDR2 SVGAGI. This CDR3 region has 15 residues. For the CDR3, the DNA is TGTGCCAGCAGCCCGGGACAGGGGTATGGAAACACCATATATTTT. Translating gives CASSPGQGYGNTIYF.

This clonotype was counted many times. The chain has TRBV5-1 and TRBJ2-3; D call uncertain. Trimming shortened V by 4 bases and J by 6 bases, and 12 bases separated the two germline ends. Per germline, CDR1 SGHRS and CDR2 YFSETQ. This CDR3 has 13 amino acids. The CDR3 DNA reads TGCGCCAGCAGCCAATACTCATCCGATACGCAGTATTTT. Protein product: CASSQYSSDTQYF.

This clonotype was recorded at least ten times. V and J are TRBV5-1 and TRBJ2-3; a weak D match, TRBD2 (6 bases). This CDR3 comprises 15 residues. The germline gives CDR1 SGHRS, CDR2 YFSETQ. V was clipped by 0 bases and J by 0 bases, with 8 bases between them. The CDR3 sequence: CASSLDGTSTDTQYF. Written as DNA, the CDR3 is TGCGCCAGCAGCTTGGATGGGACTAGCACAGATACGCAGTATTTT.

This clonotype has at least ten counts. Given the absence of the conserved phenylalanine or tryptophan at the CDR3 end, a read error is likely. The limits of the CDR3 on the DNA are not certain, so only TCRdb's listed CDR3 is given. The chain recombines TRBV20-1 with TRBJ2-1; the listed D gene, TRBD1, was not tested against the DNA. Germline CDR1 reads DFQATT; CDR2 reads SNEGSKA (reference sequence). The CDR3 has 13 residues if both end residues are counted. The CDR3 spells CSARDVLAGGGGV.

This clonotype came up many times. The J gene is TRBJ1-1, the V gene TRBV7-6; TRBD1 agrees at 10 bases. CDR1 and CDR2 (germline): SGHVS, FNYEAQ. The CDR3 is made up of 17 amino acids. With V trimmed by 5 bases and J by 1 base, 10 bases remained unmatched. Here the CDR3 DNA reads TGTGCCAGCAGCCCTAGGGGAGGGGACAGGGGGAACACTGAAGCTTTCTTT. Protein product: CASSPRGGDRGNTEAFF.

This clonotype showed up many times. The chain is built from TRBV2 and TRBJ1-3; the D is unclear. V was pared by 6 bases and J by 4 bases, with 10 bases between. The CDR3 sequence is 13 residues long. Germline lookup yields CDR1 SNHLY and CDR2 FYNNEI. CDR3 residues: CASSPEQGNTIYF. CDR3 DNA sequence: TGTGCCAGCAGCCCAGAGCAAGGAAACACCATATATTTT.

This clonotype was seen repeatedly, ten times or more. As DNA, the CDR3 is TGTGCCAGCAGTTCGCCGGGACAGGGGAACGAGCAGTACTTC. Protein: CASSSPGQGNEQYF. The chain has TRBV6-5 and TRBJ2-7; 10 bases map to TRBD1. CDR1 and CDR2 from the germline V gene are MNHEY and SVGAGI. Trimming took 4 bases from V and 5 from J; bases not matched to a gene: 5. The CDR3 length is 14 residues.

This clonotype was recorded many times. The rearrangement uses TRBV7-9 and TRBJ1-5; 8 bases fit TRBD1. V lost 5 bases, J lost 6 bases, and 6 bases stayed unmatched. This CDR3 comprises 14 residues. The germline V gene has CDR1 SEHNR and CDR2 FQNEAQ (reference sequence). The CDR3 DNA follows: TGTGCCAGCAGCCTAGGACAGGGAGGTCAGCCCCAGCATTTT. Its protein product is CASSLGQGGQPQHF.

This clonotype showed up many times. The chain couples TRBV5-1 to TRBJ2-6; 9 bases agree with TRBD1. CDR3 size: 18 residues. Trimming cost V 1 base and J 1 base; bases outside gene matches: 6. CDR1 is SGHRS and CDR2 is YFSETQ in the germline V gene. The DNA of the CDR3 is TGCGCCAGCAGCTTGCGTCCCGGGACAGGGTCTGGGGCCAACGTCCTGACTTTC. Translated: CASSLRPGTGSGANVLTF.

This clonotype was counted at least ten times. The chain links TRBV7-2 to TRBJ1-2; D is undetermined. Germline V gene sequence: CDR1 SGHTA, CDR2 FQGNSA. CDR3 length: 13 amino acids. Trimming cost V 5 bases and J 0 bases, with 7 bases left between them. The CDR3 sequence: CASSPRTNYGYTF. The CDR3 nucleotides read TGTGCCAGCAGCCCGCGGACTAACTATGGCTACACCTTC.

The chain recombines TRBV6-5 with TRBJ2-3; the D is unclear. The CDR3 loop spans 16 amino acids. The germline gives CDR1 MNHEY, CDR2 SVGAGI. Trimming stripped 2 bases from V and 2 bases from J, with 14 bases between. The CDR3, as DNA: TGTGCCAGCAGTTACAGCACTAACCTACCCACAGATACGCAGTATTTT. It yields the protein CASSYSTNLPTDTQYF.

This clonotype was detected ten times or more. The rearrangement uses TRBV2 and TRBJ2-1, with 12 nucleotides matching TRBD1. The CDR3 is made up of 14 amino acids. The germline V gene encodes CDR1 SNHLY and CDR2 FYNNEI. V shed 8 bases, J shed 10 bases, and the junction held 9 bases outside the gene matches. CDR3 protein: CASRRDRGPGEQFF. CDR3 coding DNA: TGTGCCAGCCGCCGGGACAGGGGGCCGGGGGAGCAGTTCTTC.

This clonotype has at least ten counts. The chain links TRBV6-5 to TRBJ1-2; perhaps TRBD1 as D (6 bases). The germline CDR1 and CDR2 sequences are MNHEY and SVGAGI. V gave up 5 bases and J gave up 3 bases, with 16 bases separating them. This CDR3 comprises 15 residues. Written as DNA, the CDR3 is TGTGCCAGCAGTAGAAGACAGGCCGCAGACTATGGCTACACCTTC. This encodes CASSRRQAADYGYTF.

This clonotype was seen repeatedly, ten times or more. This chain links TRBV14 with TRBJ2-3, with 12 bases aligning to TRBD2. Germline V gene sequence: CDR1 SGHDN, CDR2 FVKESK. J gave up 3 bases and V 1 base, and 14 bases lay outside the gene matches. This CDR3 has 20 amino acids. The DNA for the CDR3 is TGTGCCAGCAGCCAAGGGTTCCCTGACCCGACTAGCGGGGGAACAGATACGCAGTATTTT. Translated, it gives CASSQGFPDPTSGGTDTQYF.

This clonotype was detected ten times or more. J is TRBJ2-4 and V is TRBV4-1; D may correspond to TRBD1 or TRBD2 (5 bases each). Trimming removed 0 bases from V and 6 bases from J, with 9 bases in between. CDR1 MGHRA and CDR2 YSYEKL come from the germline V gene. This CDR3 comprises 14 residues. The CDR3: CASSQDGALNIQYF. CDR3 DNA sequence: TGCGCCAGCAGCCAAGACGGGGCCCTAAACATTCAGTACTTC.

This clonotype was counted ten times or more. The chain is built from TRBV12-3 or TRBV12-4 and TRBJ2-6; tentative D call: TRBD1 (6 bases). The CDR3 runs to 16 residues. V was pared by 7 bases and J by 2 bases, with 15 bases between. CDR3 nucleotides: TGTGCCAGCATCCTGGGGGCCAAGGCTGGGGCCAACGTCCTGACTTTC. It yields the protein CASILGAKAGANVLTF.

This clonotype has a count of ten or more. The chain is built from TRBV15 and TRBJ1-3, with D hard to call. This CDR3 contains 14 residues. The ends were cut back, 5 bases at V and 2 bases at J, with 10 bases in the middle. Per germline, CDR1 LNHNV and CDR2 YYDKDF (reference sequence). The CDR3 coding sequence is TGTGCCACCAGCGCCCGGACGGCTGGAAACACCATATATTTT. Translation gives CATSARTAGNTIYF.

This clonotype was detected ten times or more. V gene TRBV6-5 combines with J gene TRBJ1-2, with D possibly being TRBD1 (5 bases). V was cut by 6 bases and J by 2 bases, with 16 bases left in between. Looked up from germline, CDR1 is MNHEY and CDR2 is SVGAGI. CDR3 length equals 15 residues. CDR3 protein: CASSYTGTQNYGYTF. The CDR3 DNA follows: TGTGCCAGCAGCTACACCGGGACCCAGAACTATGGCTACACCTTC.

This clonotype was detected ten times or more. The chain couples TRBV5-8 to TRBJ1-5, with D possibly matching TRBD1 (5 bases). Germline CDR1 reads SGHTS; CDR2 reads YDEGEE. Trimming left V 0 bases short and J 4 bases short, with 11 bases between. The CDR3 contains 15 residues. For the CDR3, the DNA is TGTGCCAGCAGCTTGGGACAGAAGGTTAATCAGCCCCAGCATTTT. This gives the protein CASSLGQKVNQPQHF.

The J gene is TRBJ2-7, the V gene TRBV6-5; no definite D call. The germline V gene encodes CDR1 MNHEY and CDR2 SVGAGI. Trimming shortened V by 6 bases and J by 1 base, and 7 bases separated the two germline ends. The CDR3 totals 12 residues. CDR3 region: CASSHGSYEQYF. The CDR3 DNA reads TGTGCCAGCAGCCACGGGTCCTACGAGCAGTACTTC.

This clonotype has at least ten counts. The rearrangement uses TRBV11-2 and TRBJ2-2; D unclear. CDR1 is SGHAT, CDR2 FQNNGV, per germline. V was cut by 7 bases and J by 2 bases, with 17 bases left in between. The CDR3 extends over 16 amino acids. The CDR3 spells CASTSGTLANTGELFF. The DNA for the CDR3 is TGTGCCAGCACCAGTGGAACTTTAGCTAACACCGGGGAGCTGTTTTTT.